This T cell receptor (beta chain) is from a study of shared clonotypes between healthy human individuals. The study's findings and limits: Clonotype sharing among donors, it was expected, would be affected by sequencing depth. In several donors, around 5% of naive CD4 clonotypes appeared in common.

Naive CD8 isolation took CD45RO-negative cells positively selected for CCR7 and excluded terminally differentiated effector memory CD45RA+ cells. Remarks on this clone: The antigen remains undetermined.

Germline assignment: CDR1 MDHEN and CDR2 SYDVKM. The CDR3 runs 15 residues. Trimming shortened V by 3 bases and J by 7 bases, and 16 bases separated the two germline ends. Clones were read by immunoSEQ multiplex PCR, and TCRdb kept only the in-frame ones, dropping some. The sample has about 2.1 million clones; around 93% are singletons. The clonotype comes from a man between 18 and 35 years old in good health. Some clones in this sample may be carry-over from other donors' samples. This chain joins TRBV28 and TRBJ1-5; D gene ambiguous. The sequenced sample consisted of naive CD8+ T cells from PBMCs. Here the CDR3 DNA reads TGTGCCAGCAGTTTTCTCCTCGGTATAGGGCAGCCCCAGCATTTT. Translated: CASSFLLGIGQPQHF.